This T cell receptor (beta chain) comes out of a study of CD8+ T cells in alopecia areata. Germline V gene lookup returns CDR1 LNHDA and CDR2 SQIVND (reference sequence). Trimming stripped 3 bases from V and 0 bases from J, with 12 bases between. The CDR3 sequence is 15 residues long. It was cDNA, reverse transcribed from extracted RNA, that served as the sequencing template. Clones were sequenced by immunoSEQ multiplex PCR, and TCRdb holds only the in-frame ones, with some missing. The data show over 85,000 clones, about 58% seen once. Treatment: oral pan-JAK inhibitor, 5-10 mg twice daily. The chain couples TRBV19 to TRBJ2-7; maybe TRBD1 (6 bases). The sequencing here drew on CD8+ T cells sorted from blood, taken at week 4, from a patient treated with tofacitinib. This TCR came from a human donor with alopecia areata. CDR3 bases: TGTGCCAGTAGTATCGGTACAGGGAGCTCCTACGAGCAGTACTTC. It is translated as CASSIGTGSSYEQYF.